These T cell receptor beta chains were read from a single sample in a study of T cells in localized non-small cell lung cancer. Some clones are missing from TCRdb's copy, which holds only in-frame ones; the method was immunoSEQ multiplex PCR. The sample has some 28,000 clones; roughly 89% are singletons. The input for sequencing was peripheral blood, taken before any cancer treatment. Receptors were obtained from an older male donor with stage I lung adenocarcinoma. CDR3s leave out the opening cysteine and the closing phenylalanine or tryptophan.

V gene,J gene,CDR3 protein
TRBV9,TRBJ1-2,ASSLDRVANYGYT
TRBV18,TRBJ1-5,ASSPAQGAQPQH
TRBV19,TRBJ1-5,ASSLTGDTGNQPQH
TRBV28,TRBJ1-5,AGGEGNQPQH
TRBV18,TRBJ1-3,ASSPLETGGSGRSGNTIY
TRBV6-5,TRBJ1-1,ASSRGQGWNTEAF
TRBV5-1,TRBJ1-1,ASSLLPGQGMNTEAF
TRBV19,TRBJ1-2,ASSTRVRSYGYT
TRBV6-1,TRBJ2-3,ASSEMEPLAQY
TRBV14,TRBJ2-3,ASSQDPLIYFTDTQY
TRBV2,TRBJ2-5,ASSPLETQY
TRBV28,TRBJ1-6,ASRVAGSNSPLH
TRBV7-2,TRBJ1-5,ASSSGQGGQPQH
TRBV18,TRBJ1-2,ASSLGGALGYGYT
TRBV29-1,TRBJ1-1,SVSGQGREAF
TRBV6-6,TRBJ2-2,ASSYGGGVNTGELF
TRBV11-2,TRBJ1-5,ASSPGGEGNQPQH
TRBV7-2,TRBJ1-6,ASSLGYSSYNSPLH